The source of this T cell receptor (beta chain) is a study of CD8 T cells in ankylosing spondylitis. Germline loops: CDR1 ENHRY, CDR2 SYGVKD. J was trimmed by 3 bases and V by 6 bases; bases with no gene match: 6. This CDR3 contains 14 residues. Researchers built TCR beta libraries using quantitative 5'-RACE with molecular barcodes. In TCRdb, the 5' RACE reads were re-called with MiXCR into one record per CDR3 protein. The sample contains over 25,000 distinct CDR3 sequences, approximately 15% of which appear only once. V is TRBV10-3 and J is TRBJ2-3, with 7 bases aligning to TRBD2. The origin of this receptor is a male donor with ankylosing spondylitis or in good health (not recorded which). Sequenced: blood. The DNA for the CDR3 is TGTGCCATCAGCCCTCGGCGGGAGACAGATACGCAGTATTTT. This gives the protein CAISPRRETDTQYF.